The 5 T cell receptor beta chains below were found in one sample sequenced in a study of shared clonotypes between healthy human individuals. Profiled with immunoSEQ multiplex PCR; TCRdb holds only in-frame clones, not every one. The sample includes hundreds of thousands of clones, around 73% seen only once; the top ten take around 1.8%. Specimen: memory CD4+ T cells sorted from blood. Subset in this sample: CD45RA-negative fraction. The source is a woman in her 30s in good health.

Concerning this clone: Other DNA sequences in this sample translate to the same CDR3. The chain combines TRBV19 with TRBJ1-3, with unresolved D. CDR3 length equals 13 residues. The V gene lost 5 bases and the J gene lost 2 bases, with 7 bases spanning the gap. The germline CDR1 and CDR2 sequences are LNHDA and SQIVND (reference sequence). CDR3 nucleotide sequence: TGTGCCAGTAGTCGGGAGACTGGAAACACCATATATTTT. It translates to CASSRETGNTIYF.

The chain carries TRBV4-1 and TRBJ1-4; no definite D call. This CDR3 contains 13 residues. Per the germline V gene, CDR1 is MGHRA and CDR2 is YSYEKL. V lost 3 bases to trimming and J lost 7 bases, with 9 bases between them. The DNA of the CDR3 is TGCGCCAGCAGCCAGAGGGCCCTTGAAAAACTGTTTTTT. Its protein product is CASSQRALEKLFF.

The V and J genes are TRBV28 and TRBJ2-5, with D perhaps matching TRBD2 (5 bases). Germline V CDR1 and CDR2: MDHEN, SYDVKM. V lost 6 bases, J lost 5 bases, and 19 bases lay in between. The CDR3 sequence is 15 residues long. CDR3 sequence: CASRPTTRALETQYF. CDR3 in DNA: TGTGCCAGCAGACCCACCACTAGAGCTCTTGAGACCCAGTACTTC.

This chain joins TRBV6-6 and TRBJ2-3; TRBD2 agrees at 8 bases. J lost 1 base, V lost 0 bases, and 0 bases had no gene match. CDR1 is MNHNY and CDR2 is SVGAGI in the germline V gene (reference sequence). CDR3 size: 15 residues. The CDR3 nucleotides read TGTGCCAGCAGTTACTCGACTAGCGGCACAGATACGCAGTATTTT. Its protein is CASSYSTSGTDTQYF.

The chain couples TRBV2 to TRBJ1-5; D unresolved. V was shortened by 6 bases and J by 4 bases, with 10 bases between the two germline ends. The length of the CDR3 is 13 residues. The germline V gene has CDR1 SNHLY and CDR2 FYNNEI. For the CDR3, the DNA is TGTGCCAGCAGCGGGGAGAGTAATCAGCCCCAGCATTTT. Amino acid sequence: CASSGESNQPQHF.